This T cell receptor beta chain was found in a study of monozygotic twins with cystic fibrosis. Overall study findings and caveats: Age, concordance and disease severity did not associate with shared CDR3 numbers. Monozygotic CF twins shared more identical nucleotide clonotypes than unrelated patients.

About this clone: Its specificity is not known.

The method was immunoSEQ multiplex PCR; TCRdb's version includes in-frame clones alone and lacks a portion of them. The table records roughly 32,000 clones, roughly 96% of them present only once. This TCR was recovered from a girl aged 2-9 years with cystic fibrosis. The material sequenced was blood.

CDR3 loop: CASSPGTGVYGYTF. DNA for the CDR3: TGTGCCAGCAGCCCAGGGACAGGAGTCTATGGCTACACCTTC. This chain links TRBV5-6 with TRBJ1-2; 8 nucleotides align to TRBD1. V dropped 4 bases and J dropped 4; count of bases not matched to a gene: 6. This CDR3 has 14 residues. CDR1 and CDR2 (germline): SGHDT, YYEEEE.